What follows are 3 T cell receptor beta chains derived from one specimen sequenced in a study of blood T cell repertoires in COVID-19. The repertoire was sequenced with immunoSEQ multiplex PCR; TCRdb's copy has only in-frame clones and lacks some. The sample comprises about 86,000 clones, roughly 89% of which are singletons, and more than 0.9% rests with the top ten. Sequencing input: PBMCs or T cells enriched from blood (not recorded which). The receptor set was obtained from a woman between 50 and 59 years old with acute COVID-19.

The V call is TRBV7-2, the J call TRBJ2-1, with 8 bases fitting TRBD1. After removal of 1 base from V and 7 bases from J, the junction contained 9 bases not matched to a gene. This CDR3 spans 16 amino acids. Germline V CDR1 and CDR2: SGHTA, FQGNSA. The CDR3 is CASSLGRTGFLNEQFF. The DNA for the CDR3 is TGTGCCAGCAGCTTAGGCAGGACAGGGTTTTTGAATGAGCAGTTCTTC.

The chain has TRBV7-2 and TRBJ2-3; TRBD2 matches at 9 bases. This CDR3 spans 17 amino acids. Trimming cost V 1 base and J 5 bases; bases outside gene matches: 10. Per germline, CDR1 SGHTA and CDR2 FQGNSA. The CDR3 protein is CASSLGAAGGPIDTQYF. Here the CDR3 DNA reads TGTGCCAGCAGCTTAGGGGCGGCGGGAGGGCCAATAGATACGCAGTATTTT.

The chain combines TRBV3-1 (or the pseudogene TRBV3-2) with TRBJ2-7; no clear D. Deletions cut 2 bases from V and 4 bases from J, with 9 bases between. The CDR3 is 13 amino acids. CDR1 LGHDT and CDR2 YNNKEL come from the germline V gene (reference sequence). The CDR3 region is CASSQYPGYEQYF. DNA of the CDR3: TGTGCCAGCAGCCAATATCCCGGGTACGAGCAGTACTTC.